This T cell receptor beta chain was obtained from a study of identifying expanded T cells in peripheral blood. The protocol was immunoSEQ multiplex PCR, while the TCRdb copy is restricted to in-frame clones and leaves out a portion. This table holds more than 85,000 clones, more than 70% found once. Whole-study results and caveats: Differentially abundant clones: about 1.3 between replicates, 15 to 17 at approximately 13 days, more than 18 at four.

With regard to this clone: Its antigen is as yet unknown.

V was pared by 3 bases and J by 9 bases, with 12 bases between. Germline CDR1 reads LNHDA; CDR2 reads SQIVND (reference sequence). CDR3 length: 13 amino acids. The material sequenced was blood. The sequence was obtained from a person aged 18-70 years in good health. The genes are TRBV19 and TRBJ1-5; D is ambiguous. CDR3 protein: CASSIPVERPQHF. CDR3 DNA: TGTGCCAGTAGTATTCCAGTGGAAAGGCCCCAGCATTTT. Supplemented by reference TRBV19 and TRBJ1-5, the full variable domain reads DGGITQSPKYLFRKEGQNVTLSCEQNLNHDAMYWYRQDPGQGLRLIYYSQIVNDFQKGDIAEGYSVSREKKESFPLTVTSAQKNPTAFYLCASSIPVERPQHFGDGTRLSIL.